These T cell receptor beta chains were read from a single sample in a study of cytotoxic CD8 clonotypes in ibrutinib-treated CLL. Clones were read by immunoSEQ multiplex PCR, and TCRdb kept only the in-frame ones, dropping some. The table has over 65,000 clones, under 70% seen once. Sequenced here: PBMCs, sampled after 12 months of ibrutinib treatment. Receptor source: a human donor with chronic lymphocytic leukemia. Both conserved end residues are trimmed from each CDR3. Fields, in order: D gene, J gene, V gene, CDR3 protein. D genes are given only for firm matches.

D gene: TRBD1
J gene: TRBJ1-1
V gene: TRBV6-5
CDR3 protein: ASSPGTVTEAF

D gene: NA
J gene: TRBJ1-5
V gene: TRBV2
CDR3 protein: ASSEYLPDNQPQH

D gene: TRBD1
J gene: TRBJ1-4
V gene: TRBV2
CDR3 protein: ASMGQGHEKLF

D gene: NA
J gene: TRBJ1-2
V gene: TRBV9
CDR3 protein: ASSGPEGVSGYT

D gene: TRBD1
J gene: TRBJ2-3
V gene: TRBV27
CDR3 protein: ASSLRGPFDTQY

D gene: NA
J gene: TRBJ1-1
V gene: TRBV5-1
CDR3 protein: ASSLLGTTNTEAF

D gene: NA
J gene: TRBJ1-1
V gene: TRBV30
CDR3 protein: AWIRVAEAF

D gene: TRBD1
J gene: TRBJ1-1
V gene: TRBV7-7
CDR3 protein: ASSSRTGRDSEAF

D gene: TRBD1
J gene: TRBJ1-1
V gene: TRBV6-1
CDR3 protein: ASSDFNRGRLKLAF

D gene: NA
J gene: TRBJ2-5
V gene: TRBV28
CDR3 protein: ASSSGARRGETQY

D gene: TRBD2
J gene: TRBJ2-7
V gene: TRBV15
CDR3 protein: ATSRDGTTYEQY

D gene: NA
J gene: TRBJ2-1
V gene: TRBV9
CDR3 protein: ASSVGAENILGVSYNEQF

D gene: NA
J gene: TRBJ2-4
V gene: TRBV30
CDR3 protein: AWSAEIKAKNIQY

D gene: NA
J gene: TRBJ1-1
V gene: TRBV7-2
CDR3 protein: ASSLFPRGVNTEAF

D gene: TRBD1
J gene: TRBJ1-4
V gene: TRBV7-2
CDR3 protein: ASSFGTGGHEKLF

D gene: NA
J gene: TRBJ1-2
V gene: TRBV5-4
CDR3 protein: ASSLIGIINYGYT

D gene: NA
J gene: TRBJ1-5
V gene: TRBV28
CDR3 protein: ASTGGGYSNQPQH

D gene: NA
J gene: TRBJ2-5
V gene: TRBV6-5
CDR3 protein: ASSYYSGQETQY

D gene: TRBD1
J gene: TRBJ1-2
V gene: TRBV4-1
CDR3 protein: ASSQVVKGAPANYGYT

D gene: NA
J gene: TRBJ1-1
V gene: TRBV6-5
CDR3 protein: ASSPLGLRAF

D gene: NA
J gene: TRBJ2-2
V gene: TRBV10-3
CDR3 protein: AIQGRSNTGELF

D gene: NA
J gene: TRBJ2-7
V gene: TRBV5-6
CDR3 protein: ASSLAYEQY

D gene: NA
J gene: TRBJ2-2
V gene: TRBV10-2
CDR3 protein: ASSENQGQNTGELF

D gene: NA
J gene: TRBJ2-7
V gene: TRBV5-1
CDR3 protein: ASSLGVPSYEQY

D gene: NA
J gene: TRBJ1-6
V gene: TRBV2
CDR3 protein: ASRTGPLPPLH

D gene: NA
J gene: TRBJ1-2
V gene: TRBV9
CDR3 protein: ASSPSDGYT

D gene: TRBD2
J gene: TRBJ2-1
V gene: TRBV29-1
CDR3 protein: SVAQGGGSVEQF

D gene: NA
J gene: TRBJ1-1
V gene: TRBV2
CDR3 protein: ASRGDGGMNTEAF

D gene: NA
J gene: TRBJ1-1
V gene: TRBV18
CDR3 protein: ASSPSLGNSDTEAF

D gene: NA
J gene: TRBJ1-4
V gene: TRBV19
CDR3 protein: ASSPGGMTNEKLF

D gene: NA
J gene: TRBJ1-1
V gene: TRBV5-4
CDR3 protein: ASSLARGLNTEAF

D gene: NA
J gene: TRBJ1-5
V gene: TRBV2
CDR3 protein: ASSEMEGNQPQH

D gene: TRBD1
J gene: TRBJ1-3
V gene: TRBV7-2
CDR3 protein: ASSFGTAGNTIY

D gene: NA
J gene: TRBJ1-6
V gene: TRBV21-1
CDR3 protein: ASSNSWGAYNSPLH

D gene: NA
J gene: TRBJ1-3
V gene: TRBV4-3
CDR3 protein: ASSQTMGGSGNTIY

D gene: TRBD1
J gene: TRBJ1-2
V gene: TRBV4-2
CDR3 protein: ASSLPRGQGNGYT

D gene: NA
J gene: TRBJ2-6
V gene: TRBV7-9
CDR3 protein: ASSRGEGAGANVLT

D gene: NA
J gene: TRBJ2-7
V gene: TRBV4-1
CDR3 protein: ASSQEGPEYEQY

D gene: TRBD2
J gene: TRBJ2-1
V gene: TRBV7-9
CDR3 protein: ASSPGLAGGSYNEQF

D gene: NA
J gene: TRBJ1-4
V gene: TRBV9
CDR3 protein: ASSPRGRGFEKLF

D gene: NA
J gene: TRBJ2-7
V gene: TRBV27
CDR3 protein: ASSLLWGGRESSYEQY